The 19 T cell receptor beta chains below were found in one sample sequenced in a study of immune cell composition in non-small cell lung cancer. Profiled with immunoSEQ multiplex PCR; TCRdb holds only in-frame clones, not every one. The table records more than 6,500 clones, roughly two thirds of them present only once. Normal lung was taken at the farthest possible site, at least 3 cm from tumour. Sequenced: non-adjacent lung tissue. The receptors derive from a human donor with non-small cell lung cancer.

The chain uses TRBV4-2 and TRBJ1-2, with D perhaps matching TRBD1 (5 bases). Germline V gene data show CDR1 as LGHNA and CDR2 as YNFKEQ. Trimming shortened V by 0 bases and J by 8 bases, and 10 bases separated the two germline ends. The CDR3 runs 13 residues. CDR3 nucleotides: TGTGCCAGCAGCCAAGAACAGGTTCAGGGCTACACCTTC. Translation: CASSQEQVQGYTF.

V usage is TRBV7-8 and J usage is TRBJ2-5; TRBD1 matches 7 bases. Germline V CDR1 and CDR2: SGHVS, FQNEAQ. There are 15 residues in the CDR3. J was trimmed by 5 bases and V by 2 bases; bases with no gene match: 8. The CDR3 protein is CASSLRDSLWETQYF. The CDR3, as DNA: TGTGCCAGCAGCTTAAGGGACAGTCTATGGGAGACCCAGTACTTC.

CDR3 nucleotide sequence: TGTGCCATCGGGACTAGCGGGACCAATGAGCAGTTCTTC. Protein: CAIGTSGTNEQFF. This chain links TRBV11-3 with TRBJ2-1; TRBD2 matches 13 bases. The junction had 3 bases not matched to a gene; V was cut back by 10 bases and J by 6 bases. The CDR3 has 13 amino acids. The germline V gene encodes CDR1 SGHNT and CDR2 YENEEA.

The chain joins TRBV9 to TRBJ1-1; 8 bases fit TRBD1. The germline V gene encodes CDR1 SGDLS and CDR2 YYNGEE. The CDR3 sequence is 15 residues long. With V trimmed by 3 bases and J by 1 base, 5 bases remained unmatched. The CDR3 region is CASSATGTGNTEAFF. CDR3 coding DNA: TGTGCCAGCAGCGCTACCGGGACAGGGAACACTGAAGCTTTCTTT.

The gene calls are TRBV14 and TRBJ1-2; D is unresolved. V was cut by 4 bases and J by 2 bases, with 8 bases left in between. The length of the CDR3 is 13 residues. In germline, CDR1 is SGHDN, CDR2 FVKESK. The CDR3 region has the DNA TGTGCCAGCAGCCGCGCAGGAAACTATGGCTACACCTTC. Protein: CASSRAGNYGYTF. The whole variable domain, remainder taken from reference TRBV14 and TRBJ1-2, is EAGVTQFPSHSVIEKGQTVTLRCDPISGHDNLYWYRRVMGKEIKFLLHFVKESKQDESGMPNNRFLAERTGGTYSTLKVQPAELEDSGVYFCASSRAGNYGYTFGSGTRLTVV.

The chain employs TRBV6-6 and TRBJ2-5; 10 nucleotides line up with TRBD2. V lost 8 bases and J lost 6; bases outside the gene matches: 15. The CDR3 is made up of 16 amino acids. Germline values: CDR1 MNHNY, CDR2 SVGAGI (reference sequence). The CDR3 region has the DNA TGTGCCAGCTCTTATGGGACTAGCGTTATTCTGAAGACCCAGTACTTC. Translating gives CASSYGTSVILKTQYF.

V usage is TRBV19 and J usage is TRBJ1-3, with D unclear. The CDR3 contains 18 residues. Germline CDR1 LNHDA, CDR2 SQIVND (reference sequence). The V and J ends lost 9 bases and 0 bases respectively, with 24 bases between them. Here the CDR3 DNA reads TGTGCCAGCATTACGGGTGGGAGACTGCCGACCTCTGGAAACACCATATATTTT. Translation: CASITGGRLPTSGNTIYF.

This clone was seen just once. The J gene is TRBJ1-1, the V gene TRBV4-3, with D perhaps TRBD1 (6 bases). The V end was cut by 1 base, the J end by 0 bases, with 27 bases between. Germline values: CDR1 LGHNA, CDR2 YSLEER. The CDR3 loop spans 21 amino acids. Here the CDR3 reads CASSQARGARLGPEMNTEAFF. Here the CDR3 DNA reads TGCGCCAGCAGCCAAGCGCGGGGGGCTCGATTGGGTCCCGAGATGAACACTGAAGCTTTCTTT.

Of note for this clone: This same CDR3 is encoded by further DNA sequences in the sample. CDR3 in amino acids: CASSLTSTDTQYF. The CDR3 DNA is TGTGCCAGCAGTCTAACTAGCACAGATACGCAGTATTTT. The V and J genes are TRBV27 and TRBJ2-3; D call uncertain. With 5 bases removed from V and 0 bases from J, the gap between germline ends came to 6 bases. This CDR3 region has 13 residues. Looked up from germline, CDR1 is MNHEY and CDR2 is SMNVEV (reference sequence).

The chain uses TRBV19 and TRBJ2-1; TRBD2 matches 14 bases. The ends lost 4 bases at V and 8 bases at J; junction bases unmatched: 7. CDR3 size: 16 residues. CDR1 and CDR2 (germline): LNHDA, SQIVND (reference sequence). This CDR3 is CASSRGTSGRVYEQFF. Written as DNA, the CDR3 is TGTGCCAGTAGTAGAGGGACTAGCGGGAGAGTATATGAGCAGTTCTTC.

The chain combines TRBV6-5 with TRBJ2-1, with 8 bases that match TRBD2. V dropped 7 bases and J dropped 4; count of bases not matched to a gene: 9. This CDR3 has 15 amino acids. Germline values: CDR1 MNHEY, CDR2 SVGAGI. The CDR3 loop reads CASTETSAIYNEQFF. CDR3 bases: TGTGCCAGCACCGAGACTAGCGCAATTTACAATGAGCAGTTCTTC.

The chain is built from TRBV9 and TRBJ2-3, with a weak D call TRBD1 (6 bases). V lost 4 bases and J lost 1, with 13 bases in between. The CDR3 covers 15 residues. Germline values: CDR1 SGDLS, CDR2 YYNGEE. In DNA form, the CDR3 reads TGTGCCAGCAGCTCCCACAGGGTTGGCACAGATACGCAGTATTTT. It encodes CASSSHRVGTDTQYF.

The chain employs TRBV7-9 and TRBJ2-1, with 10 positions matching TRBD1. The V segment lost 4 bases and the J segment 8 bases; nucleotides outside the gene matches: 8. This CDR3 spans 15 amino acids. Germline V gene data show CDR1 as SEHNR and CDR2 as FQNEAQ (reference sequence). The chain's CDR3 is CASSSHGTGVDEQFF. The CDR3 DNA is TGTGCCAGCAGCTCCCACGGGACAGGGGTAGATGAGCAGTTCTTC.

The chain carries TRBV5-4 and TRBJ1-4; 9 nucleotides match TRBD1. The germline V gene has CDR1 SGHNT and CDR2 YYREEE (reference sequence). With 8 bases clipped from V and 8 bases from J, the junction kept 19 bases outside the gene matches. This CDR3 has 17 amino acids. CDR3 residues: CASSGGPGQGYTEKLFF. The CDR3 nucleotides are TGTGCCAGTTCCGGGGGGCCGGGACAGGGCTATACAGAAAAACTGTTTTTT.

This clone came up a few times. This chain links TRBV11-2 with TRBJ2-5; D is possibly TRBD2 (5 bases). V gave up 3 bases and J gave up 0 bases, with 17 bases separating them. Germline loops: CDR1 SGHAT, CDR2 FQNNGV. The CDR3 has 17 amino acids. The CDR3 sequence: CASSFMPAGLYQETQYF. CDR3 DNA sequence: TGTGCCAGCAGCTTTATGCCGGCGGGCCTGTACCAAGAGACCCAGTACTTC. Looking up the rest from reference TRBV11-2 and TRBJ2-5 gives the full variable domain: EAGVAQSPRYKIIEKRQSVAFWCNPISGHATLYWYQQILGQGPKLLIQFQNNGVVDDSQLPKDRFSAERLKGVDSTLKIQPAKLEDSAVYLCASSFMPAGLYQETQYFGPGTRLLVL.

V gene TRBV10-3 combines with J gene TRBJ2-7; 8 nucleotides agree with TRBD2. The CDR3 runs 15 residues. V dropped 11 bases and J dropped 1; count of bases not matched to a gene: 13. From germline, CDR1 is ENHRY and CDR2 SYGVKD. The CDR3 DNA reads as TGTGCCTCCCAACCGGGACTAGACATTTCCTACGAGCAGTACTTC. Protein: CASQPGLDISYEQYF.

The CDR3: CASSSFEKNTEAFF. The CDR3 region has the DNA TGTGCCAGCAGTAGCTTTGAGAAGAACACTGAAGCTTTCTTT. V and J are TRBV5-6 and TRBJ1-1; no definite D call. The CDR3 has 14 amino acids. Trimming shortened V by 5 bases and J by 1 base, and 12 bases separated the two germline ends. Germline CDR1 SGHDT, CDR2 YYEEEE.

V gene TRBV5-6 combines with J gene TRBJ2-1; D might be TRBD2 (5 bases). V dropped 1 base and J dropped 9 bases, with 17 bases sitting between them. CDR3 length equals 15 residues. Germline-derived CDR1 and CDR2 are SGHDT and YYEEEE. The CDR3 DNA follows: TGTGCCAGCAGCTTGACTAGGGTCAGTGAGGGTGAGCAGTTCTTC. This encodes CASSLTRVSEGEQFF. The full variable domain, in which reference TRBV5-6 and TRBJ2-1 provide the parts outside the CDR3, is DAGVTQSPTHLIKTRGQQVTLRCSPKSGHDTVSWYQQALGQGPQFIFQYYEEEERQRGNFPDRFSGHQFPNYSSELNVNALLLGDSALYLCASSLTRVSEGEQFFGPGTRLTVL.

Here the CDR3 DNA reads TGTGCCAGCAGTTCCCCGACACGAGACCAAGAGACCCAGTACTTC. Its translation is CASSSPTRDQETQYF. The chain combines TRBV28 with TRBJ2-5; D gene unclear. The V end was cut by 4 bases, the J end by 0 bases, with 12 bases between. The CDR3 sequence is 15 residues long. Germline V gives CDR1 MDHEN, CDR2 SYDVKM.